Below, 21 T cell receptor beta chains from the same sample are listed, as sequenced in a study of cytomegalovirus exposure and HLA in healthy donors. The study ran its PCR with 60 Vbeta and 13 Jbeta primers. Some clones are missing from TCRdb's copy, which holds only in-frame ones; the method was immunoSEQ multiplex PCR. This sample has some 150,000 clones; approximately 76% occur once, and the top ten carry about 1.3%. What was sequenced was PBMCs. All receptors come from a man between 60 and 70 years old in good health and CMV-seronegative.

This clone was detected only a few times. The genes are TRBV5-3 and TRBJ1-1; D is ambiguous. TRBV5-3 qualifies as an ORF whose function is uncertain. V lost 4 bases to trimming and J lost 5 bases, with 21 bases between them. This CDR3 is 16 amino acids long. The DNA of the CDR3 is TGTGCCAGAAGCCCTAACAACCGGCTGAGAGGAACTGAAGCTTTCTTT. This sequence encodes CARSPNNRLRGTEAFF.

There are a few counts of this clone. The same CDR3 can be traced to other DNA sequences in this sample. Written as DNA, the CDR3 is TGTGCCAGCAGCTCCGACAGCAAGTCCTACGAGCAGTACTTC. Amino acid sequence: CASSSDSKSYEQYF. The rearrangement uses TRBV6-7 and TRBJ2-7; D perhaps matches TRBD1 (5 bases). TRBV6-7 is an open reading frame, and its role is uncertain. This CDR3 is built from 14 residues. V shed 6 bases and J shed 1 base, with 13 bases lying between them.

The chain is built from TRBV27 and TRBJ2-7; 11 bases map to TRBD2. The germline gives CDR1 MNHEY, CDR2 SMNVEV (reference sequence). CDR3 length: 16 residues. Trimming at V came to 1 base and at J to 3 bases, leaving 5 bases not matched to a gene. Here the CDR3 reads CASSLFLAGGGYEQYF. CDR3 sequence (DNA): TGTGCCAGCAGTTTATTTCTAGCGGGAGGAGGCTACGAGCAGTACTTC.

The V and J genes are TRBV4-3 and TRBJ2-7; D perhaps matches TRBD2 (5 bases). The CDR3 totals 15 residues. In germline, CDR1 is LGHNA, CDR2 YSLEER. Trimming removed 0 bases from V and 6 bases from J, with 15 bases in between. This CDR3 reads CASSQDRRDYTEQYF. The CDR3 DNA sequence: TGCGCCAGCAGCCAAGATCGGAGAGACTACACCGAGCAGTACTTC.

This chain uses TRBV7-9 with TRBJ2-4; 8 bases are shared with TRBD1. The germline V gene has CDR1 SEHNR and CDR2 FQNEAQ (reference sequence). The CDR3 contains 18 residues. The trim removed 5 bases at V and 2 bases at J, leaving 14 bases unmatched. CDR3 bases: TGTGCCAGCAGCAAACTCAGGGGGCGCGTGATCCCCAAAAACATTCAGTACTTC. It specifies CASSKLRGRVIPKNIQYF.

The chain recombines TRBV6-5 with TRBJ1-3; possibly TRBD1 for D (6 bases). This CDR3 is 16 amino acids long. Germline CDR1 MNHEY, CDR2 SVGAGI. V was clipped by 4 bases and J by 0 bases, with 13 bases between them. CDR3 region: CASSWGGAGSGNTIYF. Here the CDR3 DNA reads TGTGCCAGCAGTTGGGGGGGGGCAGGCTCTGGAAACACCATATATTTT.

V and J are TRBV6-5 and TRBJ2-1; 8 nucleotides match TRBD1. CDR1 and CDR2 (germline): MNHEY, SVGAGI. This CDR3 is built from 15 residues. Trimming at V came to 5 bases and at J to 3 bases, leaving 6 bases not matched to a gene. In DNA, the CDR3 is TGTGCCAGCAGTCGACGGACAGGGAGCTACAATGAGCAGTTCTTC. Residues: CASSRRTGSYNEQFF.

The chain is built from TRBV9 and TRBJ1-1, with 12 bases identical to TRBD1. CDR1 is SGDLS, CDR2 YYNGEE, per germline. There are 15 residues in the CDR3. V gave up 2 bases and J gave up 3 bases; unmatched junction bases: 2. In nucleotides, the CDR3 is TGTGCCAGCAGCGTCGGGACAGGGGGCTACACTGAAGCTTTCTTT. As protein: CASSVGTGGYTEAFF.

This clone was seen only a few times. The V call is TRBV6-6, the J call TRBJ2-2, with D uncertain. The CDR3 is 14 amino acids. V shed 4 bases and J shed 6 bases, with 12 bases lying between them. The germline V gene has CDR1 MNHNY and CDR2 SVGAGI (reference sequence). The CDR3 coding sequence is TGTGCCAGCAGTTCGCCAGTGGAGTCCGGGGAGCTGTTTTTT. Translating gives CASSSPVESGELFF.

The chain links TRBV19 to TRBJ2-1; 14 positions match TRBD2. Germline CDR1 LNHDA, CDR2 SQIVND (reference sequence). Trimming cost V 5 bases and J 2 bases; bases outside gene matches: 11. The CDR3 consists of 19 residues. CDR3 coding DNA: TGTGCCAGTAGTCGTGTTTGGGGACTAGCGGGAGCCCCCTACAATGAGCAGTTCTTC. Translating it yields CASSRVWGLAGAPYNEQFF.

The CDR3 loop reads CASSAGTVGMRAPYEQYF. For the CDR3, the DNA is TGCGCCAGCAGCGCCGGGACAGTTGGGATGAGAGCTCCCTACGAGCAGTACTTC. V is TRBV5-1 and J is TRBJ2-7; 7 bases align to TRBD1. Germline CDR1 is SGHRS and CDR2 is YFSETQ. The CDR3 totals 18 residues. V lost 4 bases to trimming and J lost 2 bases; unmatched junction nucleotides: 18. The complete variable domain, with remaining parts taken from reference TRBV5-1 and TRBJ2-7, reads KAGVTQTPRYLIKTRGQQVTLSCSPISGHRSVSWYQQTPGQGLQFLFEYFSETQRNKGNFPGRFSGRQFSNSRSEMNVSTLELGDSALYLCASSAGTVGMRAPYEQYFGPGTRLTVT.

The V call is TRBV5-4, the J call TRBJ2-7; D may be TRBD2 (6 bases). This CDR3 comprises 16 residues. Germline V gene lookup returns CDR1 SGHNT and CDR2 YYREEE (reference sequence). The ends were cut back, 4 bases at V and 5 bases at J, with 22 bases in the middle. The CDR3 region is CASSQAVGGAKDEQYF. CDR3 DNA: TGTGCCAGCAGCCAGGCAGTGGGCGGGGCGAAGGACGAGCAGTACTTC.

This chain connects TRBV27 to TRBJ1-5; possible D gene TRBD1, 6 bases. The CDR3 totals 18 residues. From germline, CDR1 is MNHEY and CDR2 SMNVEV (reference sequence). Trimming pared 3 bases from V and 0 bases from J, leaving 18 bases between. The CDR3 DNA follows: TGTGCCAGCAGTTTTGTCGGGACACTATCTTATAGCAATCAGCCCCAGCATTTT. Protein sequence: CASSFVGTLSYSNQPQHF.

This clone was seen only once. V gene TRBV10-2 combines with J gene TRBJ2-7; maybe TRBD1 (5 bases). V was cut by 3 bases and J by 2 bases, with 14 bases left in between. The CDR3 consists of 15 residues. The germline V gene has CDR1 WSHSY and CDR2 SAAADI. CDR3 bases: TGCGCCAGCAGTGAAGGGGCAATTACCCCCTACGAGCAGTACTTC. It codes for CASSEGAITPYEQYF.

The chain uses TRBV5-6 and TRBJ2-3; D gene unclear. CDR1 and CDR2 (germline): SGHDT, YYEEEE. The CDR3 spans 15 residues. The V end lost 3 bases, the J end lost 2 bases, and 13 bases lay between the germline ends. CDR3 protein: CASSSTEAVTDTQYF. CDR3 coding DNA: TGTGCCAGCAGCTCTACTGAAGCCGTCACAGATACGCAGTATTTT. Drawing the rest from reference TRBV5-6 and TRBJ2-3, the complete variable domain is DAGVTQSPTHLIKTRGQQVTLRCSPKSGHDTVSWYQQALGQGPQFIFQYYEEEERQRGNFPDRFSGHQFPNYSSELNVNALLLGDSALYLCASSSTEAVTDTQYFGPGTRLTVL.

This clone turned up a few times. The chain is built from TRBV11-2 and TRBJ2-3, with D maybe TRBD2 (6 bases). Germline loops: CDR1 SGHAT, CDR2 FQNNGV. V was trimmed by 5 bases and J by 0 bases, leaving 18 bases between them. The CDR3 loop spans 17 amino acids. DNA for the CDR3: TGTGCCAGCAGCCGTAGCGGATATACCTTAAGCACAGATACGCAGTATTTT. Translation gives CASSRSGYTLSTDTQYF.

The chain recombines TRBV2 with TRBJ1-6; D is unclear. Germline V CDR1 and CDR2: SNHLY, FYNNEI. The CDR3 totals 14 residues. The CDR3 here is CATSPSSYNSPLHF. CDR3 sequence (DNA): TGTGCTACGTCCCCGAGCTCCTATAATTCACCCCTCCACTTT.

This chain links TRBV9 with TRBJ2-3, with 8 bases lining up with TRBD2. The J segment lost 2 bases and the V segment lost 1 base, leaving 6 bases of the junction unmatched. Per germline, CDR1 SGDLS and CDR2 YYNGEE. The CDR3 has 16 amino acids. DNA of the CDR3: TGTGCCAGCAGCGTAAGGCTAGCGGGCACCACAGATACGCAGTATTTT. Translating gives CASSVRLAGTTDTQYF.

The chain joins TRBV7-2 to TRBJ2-5; TRBD1 matches at 7 bases. Germline V CDR1 and CDR2: SGHTA, FQGNSA. This CDR3 spans 15 amino acids. Trimming at V came to 5 bases and at J to 7 bases, leaving 13 bases not matched to a gene. CDR3 protein: CASSPGGLQRGTQYF. CDR3 sequence (DNA): TGTGCCAGCAGCCCAGGGGGTCTACAACGAGGGACCCAGTACTTC. Variable domain in full (rest from reference TRBV7-2 and TRBJ2-5): GAGVSQSPSNKVTEKGKDVELRCDPISGHTALYWYRQSLGQGLEFLIYFQGNSAPDKSGLPSDRFSAERTGGSVSTLTIQRTQQEDSAVYLCASSPGGLQRGTQYFGPGTRLLVL.

The J gene is TRBJ2-5, the V gene TRBV5-4; D is unclear. CDR1 SGHNT and CDR2 YYREEE come from the germline V gene (reference sequence). V lost 3 bases and J 3 bases, leaving 9 bases between the germline ends. The CDR3 runs to 13 residues. For the CDR3, the DNA is TGTGCCAGCAGCTCCAGTTTGGAAGAGACCCAGTACTTC. Translating gives CASSSSLEETQYF.

This rearrangement joins TRBV2 to TRBJ2-5, with D possibly matching TRBD2 (7 bases). Trimming left V 6 bases short and J 1 base short, with 12 bases between. This CDR3 has 14 residues. Per the germline V gene, CDR1 is SNHLY and CDR2 is FYNNEI. In DNA form, the CDR3 reads TGTGCCAGCAGCGGGGGGCGGTCCCAAGAGACCCAGTACTTC. It encodes CASSGGRSQETQYF.